Listed here are 27 T cell receptor beta chains from one sample, sequenced in a study of vaccination and CD4 T cells after COVID-19. Their specific antigens are unknown. Cultured CD4+ T-cell DNA underwent Oncomine TCR Beta short-read sequencing. MiXCR, run by TCRdb on the PCR reads, gives a single entry per CDR3 protein. The sample carries fewer than 4,000 distinct CDR3 sequences, 65% to 85% recorded once. Treatment noted: roughly 10-day PBMC culture with coronavirus spike peptide pools or control peptides (ViraFEST assay). Sequencing was performed on CD4+ T cells from blood, cultured in vitro. The receptors shown here come from a human donor who had recovered from COVID-19.

This chain joins TRBV15 and TRBJ2-1; 9 bases map to TRBD1. Germline V gives CDR1 LNHNV, CDR2 YYDKDF (reference sequence). The CDR3 is 16 amino acids. J gave up 10 bases and V 3 bases, and 13 bases lay outside the gene matches. CDR3 in DNA: TGTGCCACCAGCAGGGGGGCGGGACAGGGCAGTCGGGAGCAGTTCTTC. Residues: CATSRGAGQGSREQFF.

The chain carries TRBV19 and TRBJ2-7; 11 bases agree with TRBD1. The germline V gene has CDR1 LNHDA and CDR2 SQIVND (reference sequence). The CDR3 loop spans 18 amino acids. Germline trimming cut 4 bases from V and 6 bases from J; bases unmatched to any gene: 17. The CDR3 DNA is TGTGCCAGTAGTACGGACAGGGGGCGGCTCCTCAGGTCGGGCGAGCAGTACTTC. Its translation: CASSTDRGRLLRSGEQYF.

This clonotype is judged large. This chain connects TRBV10-3 to TRBJ1-2; TRBD1 agrees at 7 bases. Germline V gene lookup returns CDR1 ENHRY and CDR2 SYGVKD. The CDR3 is made up of 13 amino acids. Trimming took 3 bases from V and 6 from J; bases not matched to a gene: 4. CDR3 amino acids: CAISERQGDGYTF. Here the CDR3 DNA reads TGTGCCATCAGTGAACGACAGGGAGATGGCTACACCTTC.

The V and J genes are TRBV11-2 and TRBJ1-1; the D is unclear. V was pared by 8 bases and J by 2 bases, with 15 bases between. Germline-derived CDR1 and CDR2 are SGHAT and FQNNGV. The CDR3 length is 14 residues. This CDR3 reads CASSPLRVNTEAFF. CDR3 DNA sequence: TGTGCCAGCTCCCCCCTCCGGGTAAACACTGAAGCTTTCTTT.

This clonotype was found once. The chain recombines TRBV19 with TRBJ2-3, with 7 bases identical to TRBD1. The CDR3 length is 15 residues. The junction had 5 bases not matched to a gene; V was cut back by 3 bases and J by 2 bases. From germline, CDR1 is LNHDA and CDR2 SQIVND (reference sequence). This chain's CDR3 is CASSIRQGYTDTQYF. The CDR3 DNA reads as TGTGCCAGTAGTATCCGACAGGGCTACACAGATACGCAGTATTTT.

The rearrangement joins TRBV6-2 or TRBV6-3 to TRBJ1-5; TRBD1 matches at 9 bases. After removal of 8 bases from V and 2 bases from J, the junction contained 4 bases not matched to a gene. Germline CDR1 MNHEY, CDR2 SVGEGT. The CDR3 sequence is 14 residues long. CDR3 loop: CASGRTGGNQPQHF. The DNA for the CDR3 is TGTGCCAGCGGCCGGACAGGGGGCAATCAGCCCCAGCATTTT.

By sample fraction, this clonotype is large. The chain employs TRBV7-9 and TRBJ1-3, with 9 bases lining up with TRBD1. CDR1 and CDR2 (germline): SEHNR, FQNEAQ (reference sequence). Trimming at V came to 4 bases and at J to 1 base, leaving 2 bases not matched to a gene. The CDR3 is made up of 15 amino acids. The CDR3 here is CASSWGQGSGNTIYF. The CDR3 DNA reads as TGTGCCAGCAGCTGGGGACAGGGATCTGGAAACACCATATATTTT.

The genes are TRBV29-1 and TRBJ1-2; 9 bases align to TRBD1. Germline-derived CDR1 and CDR2 are SQVTM and ANQGSEA. The V segment lost 7 bases and the J segment 9 bases; nucleotides outside the gene matches: 6. This CDR3 is 11 amino acids long. The chain's CDR3 is CSGDGQGRYTF. In DNA form, the CDR3 reads TGCAGCGGAGACGGACAGGGGCGCTACACCTTC.

The chain joins TRBV11-3 to TRBJ1-2, with 11 bases that match TRBD1. CDR3 length: 17 residues. V lost 5 bases to trimming and J lost 6 bases; unmatched junction nucleotides: 14. Germline CDR1 SGHNT, CDR2 YENEEA. This CDR3 is CASSNTGTGGRENGYTF. The CDR3 DNA is TGTGCCAGCAGCAACACTGGGACAGGGGGTAGAGAGAATGGCTACACCTTC.

The chain couples TRBV20-1 to TRBJ1-5; 7 bases are a match to TRBD1. CDR3 length equals 17 residues. Germline CDR1 DFQATT, CDR2 SNEGSKA (reference sequence). V dropped 2 bases and J dropped 0; count of bases not matched to a gene: 10. The CDR3 region has the DNA TGCAGTGCTAGACCGGGACAGACACCTTATAGCAATCAGCCCCAGCATTTT. Its translation is CSARPGQTPYSNQPQHF.

The gene calls are TRBV5-4 and TRBJ2-5, with TRBD2 identical over 10 bases. This CDR3 is 16 amino acids long. The junction had 3 bases not matched to a gene; V was cut back by 0 bases and J by 1 base. Germline values: CDR1 SGHNT, CDR2 YYREEE (reference sequence). The CDR3 DNA reads TGTGCCAGCAGCTTGGAGGCTAGCGGGGGCCAAGAGACCCAGTACTTC. It translates to CASSLEASGGQETQYF.

The chain joins TRBV20-1 to TRBJ1-1; possible D gene TRBD1, 6 bases. The V gene's germline CDR1 is DFQATT and CDR2 SNEGSKA (reference sequence). The CDR3 is made up of 11 amino acids. Trimming cost V 7 bases and J 9 bases, with 15 bases left between them. Written as DNA, the CDR3 is TGCAGTGTCAGAAAAACAGGGAAAGCTTTCTTT. Encoded protein: CSVRKTGKAFF.

The chain couples TRBV7-9 to TRBJ2-5; D is unclear. The V end was cut by 2 bases, the J end by 5 bases, with 9 bases between. Germline V gene lookup returns CDR1 SEHNR and CDR2 FQNEAQ (reference sequence). This CDR3 spans 13 amino acids. The CDR3 region is CASSLIASETQYF. In nucleotides, the CDR3 is TGTGCCAGCAGCTTAATTGCGTCCGAGACCCAGTACTTC. The full variable domain, rest sourced from reference TRBV7-9 and TRBJ2-5, is DTGVSQNPRHKITKRGQNVTFRCDPISEHNRLYWYRQTLGQGPEFLTYFQNEAQLEKSRLLSDRFSAERPKGSFSTLEIQRTEQGDSAMYLCASSLIASETQYFGPGTRLLVL.

This clonotype has more than one count but fewer than ten. The V gene is TRBV6-1, the J gene TRBJ1-6; D gene ambiguous. Germline V gene data show CDR1 as MNHNS and CDR2 as SASEGT. Trimming stripped 6 bases from V and 5 bases from J, with 17 bases between. This CDR3 has 16 residues. The CDR3: CASRRPSRLDNSPLHF. CDR3 coding DNA: TGTGCCAGCAGACGTCCTTCCCGGTTGGATAATTCACCCCTCCACTTT.

Written as DNA, the CDR3 is TGTGCCAGCTTCTGGGCCTTCGGATCACCCCTCCACTTT. This encodes CASFWAFGSPLHF. The chain carries TRBV27 and TRBJ1-6, with D unresolved. Germline lookup yields CDR1 MNHEY and CDR2 SMNVEV (reference sequence). Deletions cut 8 bases from V and 10 bases from J, with 15 bases between. The CDR3 spans 13 residues.

The J gene is TRBJ1-5, the V gene TRBV20-1, with D possibly matching TRBD1 (5 bases). Germline CDR1 DFQATT, CDR2 SNEGSKA (reference sequence). The CDR3 totals 15 residues. Trimming removed 2 bases at V and 5 bases at J, with 16 bases between. The CDR3 spells CSARRGSGGDQPQHF. The DNA for the CDR3 is TGCAGTGCTAGACGGGGGTCGGGGGGGGATCAGCCCCAGCATTTT.

Here the CDR3 reads CASRQGITGELFF. DNA for the CDR3: TGTGCCAGCAGACAGGGGATCACCGGGGAGCTGTTTTTT. The chain joins TRBV6-1 to TRBJ2-2; 7 bases map to TRBD1. With 6 bases clipped from V and 4 bases from J, the junction kept 2 bases outside the gene matches. This CDR3 contains 13 residues. Germline V gives CDR1 MNHNS, CDR2 SASEGT.

This clonotype was recorded once. The CDR3 DNA follows: TGCAGTGCTAGAGATCCGGCTGGGGCAGGACGAGACACCGGGGAGCTGTTTTTT. Encoded protein: CSARDPAGAGRDTGELFF. The chain uses TRBV20-1 and TRBJ2-2; a possible D gene is TRBD1 (5 bases). The CDR3 length is 18 residues. In germline, CDR1 is DFQATT, CDR2 SNEGSKA (reference sequence). Trimming removed 0 bases from V and 3 bases from J, with 20 bases in between.

The chain links TRBV6-1 to TRBJ2-5; 8 bases map to TRBD1. The CDR3 is 16 amino acids. V shed 3 bases and J 3 bases; nucleotides not matched to a gene: 9. Germline V lookup: CDR1 MNHNS, CDR2 SASEGT. The CDR3 reads CASSEGGQAYKETQYF. CDR3 bases: TGTGCCAGCAGTGAGGGGGGACAGGCCTACAAAGAGACCCAGTACTTC.

CDR3 protein: CSARPRTSGGASTQYF. As DNA, the CDR3 is TGCAGTGCTAGACCGCGGACTAGCGGGGGGGCCTCGACCCAGTACTTC. The V gene is TRBV20-1, the J gene TRBJ2-5; 15 bases map to TRBD2. V was pared by 2 bases and J by 7 bases, with 8 bases of the junction left unmatched. The CDR3 runs 16 residues. Germline V gene data show CDR1 as DFQATT and CDR2 as SNEGSKA (reference sequence).

The chain couples TRBV6-1 to TRBJ1-2; the D gene is possibly TRBD1 (5 bases). CDR1 is MNHNS and CDR2 is SASEGT in the germline V gene. Between the trimmed V and J ends, which lost 2 bases and 4 bases, there was a span of 8 bases. This CDR3 contains 13 residues. CDR3 bases: TGTGCCAGCAGTGAAAACAGGAGCTATGGCTACACCTTC. Protein: CASSENRSYGYTF.

This sequence joins TRBV7-8 and TRBJ2-3, with a weak D call TRBD2 (7 bases). V lost 6 bases and J 2 bases, leaving 18 bases between the germline ends. The CDR3 runs 16 residues. Germline values: CDR1 SGHVS, CDR2 FQNEAQ. The CDR3 region has the DNA TGTGCCAGCAGACGAAGTACGGCGGGGGCCACAGATACGCAGTATTTT. Its protein product is CASRRSTAGATDTQYF.

This rearrangement joins TRBV20-1 to TRBJ2-3, with 12 bases lining up with TRBD2. Germline V gene data show CDR1 as DFQATT and CDR2 as SNEGSKA (reference sequence). The V gene end was trimmed by 2 bases and the J gene end by 6 bases; junction bases not matched to a gene: 12. This CDR3 has 17 amino acids. CDR3 in DNA: TGCAGTGCTAGACACGCTAGCGGGGGGGCGGGACCGGATACGCAGTATTTT. Translated, it gives CSARHASGGAGPDTQYF.

The J gene is TRBJ1-6, the V gene TRBV23-1, with 7 nucleotides matching TRBD1. Being an ORF, TRBV23-1 has a function that is uncertain. V gave up 7 bases and J gave up 8 bases; unmatched junction bases: 8. This CDR3 has 14 amino acids. The CDR3: CASTLGQPYSPLHF. DNA for the CDR3: TGCGCCAGCACCCTGGGACAGCCTTATTCACCCCTCCACTTT.

This rearrangement joins TRBV30 to TRBJ1-1, with TRBD1 identical over 12 bases. J was trimmed by 4 bases and V by 2 bases; bases with no gene match: 8. Germline CDR1 is GTSNPN and CDR2 is SVGIG (reference sequence). CDR3 length: 16 amino acids. As DNA, the CDR3 is TGTGCCTGGAGTCGAAGAGGGACAGGGGGCTTCACTGAAGCTTTCTTT. Its translation is CAWSRRGTGGFTEAFF.

V gene TRBV6-1 combines with J gene TRBJ1-3, with TRBD1 matching 7 bases. The CDR3 runs 14 residues. In germline, CDR1 is MNHNS, CDR2 SASEGT. J lost 1 base, V lost 8 bases, and 5 bases had no gene match. The CDR3 DNA is TGTGCCAGCCTAGGGGGCGCGTCTGGAAACACCATATATTTT. This encodes CASLGGASGNTIYF.

The chain couples TRBV5-1 to TRBJ1-2, with unresolved D. From germline, CDR1 is SGHRS and CDR2 YFSETQ. There are 14 residues in the CDR3. Trimming removed 3 bases from V and 2 bases from J, with 11 bases in between. As DNA, the CDR3 is TGCGCCAGCAGCTGGGCGGACTCAAACTATGGCTACACCTTC. Amino acid sequence: CASSWADSNYGYTF.